The 28 T cell receptor beta chains presented below share a single source sample, sequenced in a study of CD8+CD57+ T cells in acquired aplastic anemia. The study profiled TCR beta VDJ and CDR3 using genomic DNA as template. Each CDR3 protein gets one entry after TCRdb re-called the reads with MiXCR. The table shows roughly 81,000 distinct CDR3 sequences, with over 35% occurring only once. Specimen: sorted CD4+, CD8+, or CD8+CD57+ T cells (not recorded which) from PBMCs. These TCRs come from a human donor in good health, serving as a control.

This clonotype was counted a few times. This chain links TRBV27 with TRBJ2-7; 8 bases align to TRBD2. Trimming cost V 3 bases and J 7 bases; bases outside gene matches: 5. Germline V gene data show CDR1 as MNHEY and CDR2 as SMNVEV (reference sequence). CDR3 length: 13 amino acids. The CDR3 reads CASSFSLAVEQYF. CDR3 DNA sequence: TGTGCCAGCAGTTTCTCACTAGCGGTTGAGCAGTACTTC.

This clonotype has only a few counts. The chain combines TRBV29-1 with TRBJ1-1; tentatively, D is TRBD1 (5 bases). From germline, CDR1 is SQVTM and CDR2 ANQGSEA. V was clipped by 6 bases and J by 7 bases, with 9 bases between them. The CDR3 is made up of 10 amino acids. Here the CDR3 DNA reads TGCAGCGTGGTGACAGTTGAAGCTTTCTTT. This encodes CSVVTVEAFF.

This clonotype has a count of ten or more. The V gene is TRBV6-4, the J gene TRBJ2-7; D is possibly TRBD2 (6 bases). The CDR3 runs 13 residues. With 0 bases removed from V and 6 bases from J, the gap between germline ends came to 9 bases. Germline CDR1 is MRHNA and CDR2 is SNTAGT. The CDR3 nucleotides read TGTGCCAGCAGTGACTCCCTTAGCGGCGAGCAGTACTTC. It codes for CASSDSLSGEQYF.

J is TRBJ2-3 and V is TRBV25-1, with D perhaps being TRBD1 or TRBD2 (7 bases each). Germline V gives CDR1 MGHDK, CDR2 SYGVNS. The CDR3 loop spans 16 amino acids. The V gene lost 5 bases and the J gene lost 3 bases, with 18 bases spanning the gap. The CDR3 DNA reads as TGTGCCAGCAGTTCCAGGGGGAGCGGGGATACAGATACGCAGTATTTT. Protein sequence: CASSSRGSGDTDTQYF.

This clonotype was seen more than once but under ten times. V gene TRBV6-1 combines with J gene TRBJ2-7; 8 bases map to TRBD1. The germline V gene has CDR1 MNHNS and CDR2 SASEGT. The trim removed 6 bases at V and 3 bases at J, leaving 13 bases unmatched. This CDR3 is built from 16 residues. In DNA form, the CDR3 reads TGTGCCAGCAGGCTGGGACAGGAATCTTCGTACTACGAGCAGTACTTC. The encoded protein is CASRLGQESSYYEQYF.

Points on this clonotype: One end of the junction varies from germline; a read error may be responsible. This chain uses TRBV7-2 with TRBJ1-3; D uncertain. Per germline, CDR1 SGHTA and CDR2 FQGNSA. This CDR3 spans 13 amino acids. The CDR3 region has the DNA TGTGCCAGCAGGAAGTTTCAGTGGAAACACCATATATTT. Amino acids: CASRKFQWKHHIF.

In regard to this clonotype: The junction departs from the called germline gene at one end, perhaps through a read error. The chain links TRBV25-1 to TRBJ2-3; D ambiguous. Germline CDR1 MGHDK, CDR2 SYGVNS. This CDR3 comprises 12 residues. The CDR3 DNA follows: TGTGCCTGCAGTGAATTGCTGGATACGCAGTGTTTT. Residues: CACSELLDTQCF.

The V call is TRBV29-1, the J call TRBJ2-1; TRBD1 agrees at 7 bases. CDR3 size: 14 residues. Germline trimming cut 4 bases from V and 2 bases from J; bases unmatched to any gene: 5. Germline CDR1 and CDR2: SQVTM and ANQGSEA. CDR3 sequence reads: CSVVLGTAYNEQFF. CDR3 bases: TGCAGCGTTGTCCTCGGGACAGCCTACAATGAGCAGTTCTTC.

The chain links TRBV10-3 to TRBJ2-1; TRBD2 matches 7 bases. The ends lost 7 bases at V and 4 bases at J; junction bases unmatched: 7. CDR3 length equals 14 residues. The germline gives CDR1 ENHRY, CDR2 SYGVKD. CDR3 DNA: TGTGCCATCAAGTCGGGGGGAGAGTACAATGAGCAGTTCTTC. Protein product: CAIKSGGEYNEQFF.

The CDR3 DNA sequence: TGCAGTGCTAAGAACGAGGGAGGGATGGGCTACACCTTC. It is translated as CSAKNEGGMGYTF. The V and J genes are TRBV20-1 and TRBJ1-2; the D is unclear. Germline-derived CDR1 and CDR2 are DFQATT and SNEGSKA (reference sequence). The CDR3 is made up of 13 amino acids. V lost 4 bases and J lost 8, with 17 bases in between.

This clonotype was counted many times. The chain combines TRBV29-1 with TRBJ1-5; 7 positions agree with TRBD1. This CDR3 contains 14 residues. CDR1 and CDR2 from the germline V gene are SQVTM and ANQGSEA. The V gene end was trimmed by 3 bases and the J gene end by 4 bases; junction bases not matched to a gene: 6. The CDR3 DNA reads as TGCAGCGTTGATGAGGCCAGGGGGAATCAGCCCCAGCATTTT. Residues: CSVDEARGNQPQHF.

This clonotype has a count of ten or more. V is TRBV12-3 or TRBV12-4 and J is TRBJ1-6, with 8 nucleotides matching TRBD1. The CDR3 sequence is 14 residues long. The junction had 9 bases not matched to a gene; V was cut back by 6 bases and J by 11 bases. The CDR3 protein is CASSLTGGSTPLHF. The CDR3 nucleotides are TGTGCCAGCAGCCTTACAGGGGGTTCTACACCCCTCCACTTT.

This clonotype was found many times. The chain is built from TRBV11-3 and TRBJ2-7, with D possibly matching TRBD2 (5 bases). The V end was cut by 8 bases, the J end by 0 bases, with 11 bases between. This CDR3 has 13 amino acids. The V gene's germline CDR1 is SGHNT and CDR2 YENEEA. The CDR3 region has the DNA TGTGCCAGCTCCGGGGTTAGCTCCTACGAGCAGTACTTC. It is translated as CASSGVSSYEQYF. Full variable domain (remainder filled in from reference TRBV11-3 and TRBJ2-7): EAGVVQSPRYKIIEKKQPVAFWCNPISGHNTLYWYLQNLGQGPELLIRYENEEAVDDSQLPKDRFSAERLKGVDSTLKIQPAELGDSAVYLCASSGVSSYEQYFGPGTRLTVT.

This clonotype showed up many times. V gene TRBV10-3 combines with J gene TRBJ2-1, with TRBD2 matching 7 bases. With V trimmed by 10 bases and J by 7 bases, 7 bases remained unmatched. Germline V gene lookup returns CDR1 ENHRY and CDR2 SYGVKD. There are 12 residues in the CDR3. The DNA of the CDR3 is TGTGCCAGCGCGGGGGATCGGAATGAGCAGTTCTTC. Protein sequence: CASAGDRNEQFF.

This clonotype was counted only a few times. The chain carries TRBV30 and TRBJ2-5, with TRBD1 identical over 11 bases. The germline V gene has CDR1 GTSNPN and CDR2 SVGIG (reference sequence). The CDR3 length is 15 residues. V shed 0 bases and J 5 bases; nucleotides not matched to a gene: 5. The CDR3 region has the DNA TGTGCCTGGAGTGTGATGGGACAGGGGGGGGAGACCCAGTACTTC. This sequence encodes CAWSVMGQGGETQYF.

There are many counts of this clonotype. The chain combines TRBV7-9 with TRBJ1-3; D is ambiguous. Germline-derived CDR1 and CDR2 are SEHNR and FQNEAQ (reference sequence). This CDR3 has 14 amino acids. The V end lost 1 base, the J end lost 3 bases, and 7 bases lay between the germline ends. The CDR3 spells CASSLVGSGNTIYF. The CDR3 region has the DNA TGTGCCAGCAGCTTAGTGGGCAGTGGAAACACCATATATTTT.

This chain connects TRBV29-1 to TRBJ2-7; D is unclear. V shed 7 bases and J shed 4 bases, with 8 bases lying between them. Looked up from germline, CDR1 is SQVTM and CDR2 is ANQGSEA. The CDR3 totals 10 residues. DNA of the CDR3: TGCAGCGGTGACAAATACGAGCAGTACTTC. Translating gives CSGDKYEQYF.

This chain connects TRBV3-1 to TRBJ2-5; D is unclear. The length of the CDR3 is 12 residues. In germline, CDR1 is LGHDT, CDR2 YNNKEL (reference sequence). V dropped 7 bases and J dropped 5 bases, with 11 bases sitting between them. The CDR3 nucleotides are TGTGCCAGCACCAAAGAGTGGGAGACCCAGTACTTC. It is translated as CASTKEWETQYF.

This rearrangement joins TRBV30 to TRBJ1-3; D perhaps matches TRBD1 (5 bases). The CDR3 has 13 residues. Germline CDR1 is GTSNPN and CDR2 is SVGIG (reference sequence). V lost 2 bases and J 4 bases, leaving 9 bases between the germline ends. The DNA of the CDR3 is TGTGCCTGGAGTCCAGGGTTCGGAAACACCATATATTTT. It codes for CAWSPGFGNTIYF.

The chain uses TRBV7-8 and TRBJ1-6; tentatively, D is TRBD1 (6 bases). V was shortened by 4 bases and J by 9 bases, with 13 bases between the two germline ends. The CDR3 extends over 14 amino acids. Germline-derived CDR1 and CDR2 are SGHVS and FQNEAQ. CDR3 in amino acids: CASSYTLQGSPLHF. The DNA for the CDR3 is TGTGCCAGCAGCTACACTTTACAGGGTTCACCCCTCCACTTT.

The rearrangement uses TRBV11-3 and TRBJ2-2, with 7 bases identical to TRBD2. The CDR3 contains 14 residues. The junction had 4 bases not matched to a gene; V was cut back by 3 bases and J by 6 bases. Germline V CDR1 and CDR2: SGHNT, YENEEA. CDR3 DNA sequence: TGTGCCAGCAGCTTCATGGGAGGGTCCGGGGAGCTGTTTTTT. Translating it yields CASSFMGGSGELFF.

The V gene is TRBV27, the J gene TRBJ1-4; 8 bases map to TRBD1. This CDR3 has 17 amino acids. The junction had 3 bases not matched to a gene; V was cut back by 0 bases and J by 0 bases. From germline, CDR1 is MNHEY and CDR2 SMNVEV (reference sequence). In nucleotides, the CDR3 is TGTGCCAGCAGTTTATCGGACAGGGTGGCAACTAATGAAAAACTGTTTTTT. Translated, it gives CASSLSDRVATNEKLFF.

This clonotype was counted many times. The chain recombines TRBV5-1 with TRBJ1-2; D uncertain. Looked up from germline, CDR1 is SGHRS and CDR2 is YFSETQ. The CDR3 sequence is 13 residues long. V was cut by 2 bases and J by 3 bases, with 8 bases left in between. CDR3 region: CASSFERDYGYTF. The CDR3, as DNA: TGCGCCAGCAGCTTTGAAAGGGACTATGGCTACACCTTC.

In this sample, this clonotype turned up once. The rearrangement uses TRBV2 and TRBJ1-1, with TRBD1 identical over 7 bases. From germline, CDR1 is SNHLY and CDR2 FYNNEI. V lost 6 bases, J lost 5 bases, and 3 bases stayed unmatched. The CDR3 spans 12 residues. The CDR3 DNA reads TGTGCCAGCAGCCCGGACAGGACTGAAGCTTTCTTT. It encodes CASSPDRTEAFF.

This clonotype was detected only once. This chain links TRBV7-9 with TRBJ2-3, with D tentatively TRBD2 (6 bases). CDR1 is SEHNR, CDR2 FQNEAQ, per germline (reference sequence). The CDR3 runs 13 residues. Trimming pared 1 base from V and 5 bases from J, leaving 7 bases between. CDR3 in DNA: TGTGCCAGCAGCTTAGACGGGGGAGATACGCAGTATTTT. Translated: CASSLDGGDTQYF.

This clonotype came up many times. The genes are TRBV12-3 or TRBV12-4 and TRBJ1-2; D gene ambiguous. This CDR3 is 14 amino acids long. V lost 5 bases to trimming and J lost 0 bases, with 10 bases between them. The DNA of the CDR3 is TGTGCCAGCAGTGGGATCGAGACTAACTATGGCTACACCTTC. Its protein product is CASSGIETNYGYTF.

For this clonotype: A read error may produce the germline difference seen at one junction end. The V call is TRBV10-1, the J call TRBJ2-3, with D maybe TRBD2 (6 bases). The length of the CDR3 is 15 residues. CDR1 is WNHNN, CDR2 SYGVQD, per germline (reference sequence). In DNA form, the CDR3 reads TGTGCCAGCAGGGACCGGGACTTTAGCACAGATACGCAGTATTTT. Encoded protein: CASRDRDFSTDTQYF.

The chain links TRBV19 to TRBJ2-7; D uncertain. The CDR3 contains 14 residues. Trimming shortened V by 4 bases and J by 1 base, and 11 bases separated the two germline ends. CDR1 is LNHDA and CDR2 is SQIVND in the germline V gene (reference sequence). The CDR3 DNA reads TGTGCCAGTAGTAAAGACCCCCTATCCTACGAGCAGTACTTC. It codes for CASSKDPLSYEQYF.